This entry lists 12 T cell receptor beta chains sequenced from one sample in a study of spatial heterogeneity in lung cancer. Time point given: sample taken at primary tumor resection. One entry per CDR3 protein, called by TCRdb with MiXCR from the 5' RACE reads. This sample has over 14,000 distinct CDR3 sequences, with 3.6% found just once. The sample was normal lung tissue next to the tumor, taken at surgery. Source of these receptors: a male donor with early-stage non-small cell lung cancer.

This clonotype was recorded at least ten times. This beta chain is a stray read from a library made for alpha chains; its abundance is not meaningful. The chain joins TRBV4-1 to TRBJ2-4; TRBD2 might be the D (6 bases). There are 13 residues in the CDR3. Looked up from germline, CDR1 is MGHRA and CDR2 is YSYEKL. V lost 3 bases to trimming and J lost 9 bases, with 12 bases between them. The CDR3 sequence is CASSQSGVGIQYF. CDR3 in DNA: TGCGCCAGCAGCCAGTCGGGGGTAGGCATTCAGTACTTC.

This clonotype came up many times. With the library built for alpha chains, this beta chain is off target and its frequency is not meaningful. The chain uses TRBV14 and TRBJ2-7; no definite D call. Looked up from germline, CDR1 is SGHDN and CDR2 is FVKESK. Trimming stripped 1 base from V and 2 bases from J, with 3 bases between. The CDR3 loop spans 12 amino acids. In DNA, the CDR3 is TGTGCCAGCAGCCAAGGACCCTACGAGCAGTACTTC. It specifies CASSQGPYEQYF.

This clonotype was seen more than once but under ten times. This beta chain is an off-target read within a library intended for alpha chains, so its frequency means little. V gene TRBV6-1 combines with J gene TRBJ2-5, with 15 bases that match TRBD2. The germline V gene has CDR1 MNHNS and CDR2 SASEGT. This CDR3 spans 16 amino acids. The trim removed 7 bases at V and 5 bases at J, leaving 8 bases unmatched. Written as DNA, the CDR3 is TGTGCCAGCACCCCCCCGGGACTAGCGGGAGGCGAGACCCAGTACTTC. Its protein is CASTPPGLAGGETQYF.

This clonotype has at least ten counts. This beta chain is an unintended read in a library built for alpha chains; its size means little. CDR3 in DNA: TGTGCCAGCAGCGCTATATGGAGCACTGAAGCTTTCTTT. This codes for CASSAIWSTEAFF. The V call is TRBV14, the J call TRBJ1-1; D is unresolved. Trimming removed 5 bases at V and 4 bases at J, with 11 bases between. The CDR3 sequence is 13 residues long. Germline lookup yields CDR1 SGHDN and CDR2 FVKESK.

This clonotype was observed at least ten times. Within a library made for alpha chains, this beta chain is off target, and its count is uninformative. This sequence joins TRBV6-6 and TRBJ1-1, with 9 bases matching TRBD1. V shed 6 bases and J 10 bases; nucleotides not matched to a gene: 12. This CDR3 spans 14 amino acids. Germline V gene lookup returns CDR1 MNHNY and CDR2 SVGAGI (reference sequence). CDR3 bases: TGTGCCAGCAGACCACCGGGACAGGGCAATGTAGCTTTCTTT. It yields the protein CASRPPGQGNVAFF.

This clonotype was detected ten times or more. Little can be read into the size of this beta chain, an off-target read in a library designed for alpha chains. The rearrangement joins TRBV29-1 to TRBJ2-7; possibly TRBD2 for D (5 bases). The CDR3 length is 14 residues. V was shortened by 0 bases and J by 3 bases, with 12 bases between the two germline ends. Looked up from germline, CDR1 is SQVTM and CDR2 is ANQGSEA. CDR3 loop: CSVEDLGVLYEQYF. The CDR3 nucleotides read TGCAGCGTTGAAGATCTCGGGGTCCTCTACGAGCAGTACTTC.

In this sample, this clonotype turned up many times. With the library built for alpha chains, this beta chain is off target and its frequency is not meaningful. V usage is TRBV24-1 and J usage is TRBJ2-1; 11 bases match TRBD2. Unmatched junction bases numbered 6, after V lost 2 bases and J lost 7 bases. CDR1 and CDR2 from the germline V gene are KGHDR and SFDVKD. The CDR3 extends over 16 amino acids. The CDR3 loop reads CATSDSSTSGINEQFF. CDR3 nucleotide sequence: TGTGCCACCAGTGATTCATCGACTAGCGGGATTAATGAGCAGTTCTTC.

This clonotype was counted many times. For a library built for alpha chains, this beta chain is a stray read; little rests on its size. The chain recombines TRBV6-5 with TRBJ2-3, with 7 positions matching TRBD1. This CDR3 spans 15 amino acids. In germline, CDR1 is MNHEY, CDR2 SVGAGI. The V segment lost 5 bases and the J segment 4 bases; nucleotides outside the gene matches: 9. The DNA of the CDR3 is TGTGCCAGCAGTGGTAGGGGGCTGTTCGCAGATACGCAGTATTTT. Its translation is CASSGRGLFADTQYF.

This clonotype was detected many times. Being off target in a library aimed at alpha chains, this beta chain has a size of little meaning. This chain connects TRBV29-1 to TRBJ2-1, with 9 bases fitting TRBD2. J gave up 3 bases and V 1 base, and 1 base lay outside the gene matches. The CDR3 covers 14 residues. Per germline, CDR1 SQVTM and CDR2 ANQGSEA. CDR3 sequence reads: CSVEGLADYNEQFF. The CDR3 bases are TGCAGCGTTGAAGGACTAGCGGACTACAATGAGCAGTTCTTC.

This clonotype showed up many times. This beta chain represents an off-target read in a library built for alpha chains; its size is of limited meaning. CDR3 amino acids: CASSQVAGIDTGELFF. For the CDR3, the DNA is TGCGCCAGCAGCCAGGTAGCGGGGATCGACACCGGGGAGCTGTTTTTT. The V call is TRBV5-1, the J call TRBJ2-2; 8 positions match TRBD2. Germline V gives CDR1 SGHRS, CDR2 YFSETQ. The CDR3 is made up of 16 amino acids. The V gene end was trimmed by 4 bases and the J gene end by 3 bases; junction bases not matched to a gene: 8. The full variable domain, with the rest looked up from reference TRBV5-1 and TRBJ2-2, is KAGVTQTPRYLIKTRGQQVTLSCSPISGHRSVSWYQQTPGQGLQFLFEYFSETQRNKGNFPGRFSGRQFSNSRSEMNVSTLELGDSALYLCASSQVAGIDTGELFFGEGSRLTVL.

This clonotype is medium-sized (0.01 to 0.1%) in the sample. In a library made to pick up alpha chains, this beta chain is a stray read with a size that means little. This chain joins TRBV12-3 or TRBV12-4 and TRBJ1-5, with D unclear. V gave up 3 bases and J gave up 7 bases, with 13 bases separating them. The CDR3 contains 14 residues. The CDR3 is CASSFTVASQPQHF. CDR3 bases: TGTGCCAGCAGTTTTACAGTGGCGTCGCAGCCCCAGCATTTT.

This clonotype was detected ten times or more. This beta chain is a stray sequence in a library constructed for alpha chains; its clone size is not meaningful. The chain uses TRBV20-1 and TRBJ2-3; TRBD1 aligns across 9 bases. Germline CDR1 reads DFQATT; CDR2 reads SNEGSKA (reference sequence). The V gene end was trimmed by 3 bases and the J gene end by 3 bases; junction bases not matched to a gene: 4. CDR3 size: 14 residues. CDR3: CSARDRGLTDTQYF. DNA for the CDR3: TGCAGTGCTAGGGACAGGGGCCTGACAGATACGCAGTATTTT.